The source of this T cell receptor beta chain is a study of shared clonotypes between healthy human individuals. The wider study: The donor pool was made up of two women and three men aged 18 to 49. General study findings and limits: Across subsets, estimated richness was generally greater for naive than for memory populations. An expected dependence of interdonor clonotype sharing on sequencing depth was noted.

Researchers ran the assay at a deep level. Here immunoSEQ multiplex PCR was the method, and the copy in TCRdb shows in-frame clones only, minus some. The sample consists of about 1.9 million clones, around 95% of them appearing once. For this clone: Antigen unknown.

Naive CD8 cells lacked CD45RO and underwent positive selection for CCR7, leaving out terminally differentiated effector memory CD45RA+ cells. Material for sequencing was naive CD8+ T cells from PBMCs. The sequence was collected from a man between 18 and 29 years old in good health. Some clones in this sample may be carry-over from other donors' samples.

DNA of the CDR3: TGTGCCAGCAGGTCGCCGGGAGGGGGGGGCACAGATACGCAGTATTTT. It encodes CASRSPGGGGTDTQYF. The V and J genes are TRBV2 and TRBJ2-3; the match to TRBD2 covers 8 bases. Germline V gives CDR1 SNHLY, CDR2 FYNNEI. V gave up 6 bases and J gave up 1 base; unmatched junction bases: 9. The CDR3 consists of 16 residues.